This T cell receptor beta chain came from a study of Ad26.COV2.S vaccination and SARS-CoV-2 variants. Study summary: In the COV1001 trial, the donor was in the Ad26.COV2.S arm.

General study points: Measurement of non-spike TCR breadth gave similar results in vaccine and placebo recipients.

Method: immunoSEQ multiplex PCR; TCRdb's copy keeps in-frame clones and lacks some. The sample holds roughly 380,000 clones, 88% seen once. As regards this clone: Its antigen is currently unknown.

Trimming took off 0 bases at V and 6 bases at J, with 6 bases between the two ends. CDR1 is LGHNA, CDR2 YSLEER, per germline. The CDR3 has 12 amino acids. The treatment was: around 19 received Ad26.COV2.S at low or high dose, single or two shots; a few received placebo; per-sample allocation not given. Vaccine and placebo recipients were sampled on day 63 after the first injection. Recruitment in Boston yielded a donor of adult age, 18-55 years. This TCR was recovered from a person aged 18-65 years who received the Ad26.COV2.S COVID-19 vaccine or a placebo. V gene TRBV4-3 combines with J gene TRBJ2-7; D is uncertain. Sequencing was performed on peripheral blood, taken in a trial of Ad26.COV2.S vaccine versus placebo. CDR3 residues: CASSQETGEQYF. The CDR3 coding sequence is TGCGCCAGCAGCCAAGAAACCGGCGAGCAGTACTTC.